This T cell receptor (beta chain) was retrieved from a study of shared clonotypes between healthy human individuals (TCRdb year 2020). Study-level background: Three men and a couple of women, aged 18 to 49 years, made up the cohort. To estimate repertoire size and how much clonotypes are shared between individuals, the study performed deep sequencing of blood TCR repertoires from a few healthy adults. Different laboratories and diverse techniques were used to prepare libraries and sequence TCR repertoires, to increase sequencing depth and limit assay-specific biases. Leukapheresis yielded between about 0.9 and 9 billion PBMCs per donor.

Including cysteine and phenylalanine, the CDR3 has 12 amino acids. Here the CDR3 DNA is all that survives: 36 bases in frame from base 1. The V end loses 10 bases and the J end loses 7 bases, and a stretch of 16 bases separates them. CDR1 SNHLY and CDR2 FYNNEI are derived from the germline V gene. Beyond this particular receptor, the publication reports: Only blood was sampled, and tissue TCR repertoires likely differ from those in blood. Based on pairwise subsampling, the degree of clonotype sharing among donors was expected to be affected by sequencing depth. The genetic and exposure-history diversity represented was limited by the small number of donors.

Using the deep immunoSEQ assay, TCR CDR3 regions were amplified from genomic DNA by multiplex PCR. Extracted genomic DNA from each cell subset was distributed evenly across all wells of several immunoSEQ 96-well plates, and each plate was treated as a replicate. For unsorted PBMC, 300 ng genomic DNA, equal to 25,000 to 35,000 T cell genomes, was loaded into each replicate PCR. Unsorted PBMC genomic DNA was sequenced across ten immunoSEQ deep assay plates. Purified libraries were quantified with a Qubit 3.0 fluorometer, sized on a Bioanalyzer 2100, and re-quantified with the KAPA Library Quantification kit. Every immunoSEQ 96-well plate was sequenced on a dedicated single-read 150-cycle Illumina NextSeq 550 flow cell. In the original analysis: Because the immunoSEQ output held only junctional sequences and lacked quality scores, the filtering could not match the filtering applied to full-length reads. Sequences were annotated with PyIR, a Python wrapper for IgBLAST v1.9, and V/J genes and CDR3 were assigned using IMGT germline references. Reads were filtered out if the reads had weak V/J assignments (E-value above 1e-6), no CDR3, stop codons, out-of-frame junctions, or ambiguous translated residues. V3J clonotypes were defined as sequences sharing an identical inferred V gene, J gene, and CDR3 amino acid sequence. Percentage overlap between repertoires was calculated by dividing the number of shared unique clonotypes by the size of the smaller repertoire. Richness of each repertoire was evaluated using RTK rarefaction, the Chao1 estimator, and Recon v2.1 estimates of unobserved clonotypes. Drawn from immuneACCESS, this table holds only the in-frame rearrangements with V and J called that TCRdb kept. Clones are partly lost; checked studies trace under half to an unresolved V gene and leave the rest unexplained. That table is the source of V, J and clone size, and D and trimming were worked out from the DNA. In all, the sample holds approximately 460,000 clones, and 75% to 80% of those were seen once. 12% of the sample comes from the top ten.

The donors were healthy, HIV-negative adults who had no recently reported acute infections or vaccinations. All donors were Caucasian adults living in Nashville, Tennessee, USA. For unsorted samples, 84 million or so PBMCs were counted, and genomic DNA was extracted using the QIAamp DNA Blood Mini kit. Blood was collected by leukapheresis, and PBMCs were isolated by Ficoll-Histopaque density gradient centrifugation and then cryopreserved in liquid nitrogen vapor phase. As for this clone: Its antigen is currently not known. The sample holds no much larger clone one base away, and base qualities are not on file.

This TCR derives from a middle-aged woman in good health. Some clones in this sample may be carry-over from other donors' samples. Recombination linked TRBV2 to TRBJ2-5, and the D gene may be TRBD2, 6 bases matching. Material: PBMCs. The CDR3 amino acid sequence is: CAILTLEGTQYF. The nucleotide sequence reads as follows: TGTGCCATCCTCACACTGGAGGGGACCCAGTACTTC.